This paragraph covers one T cell receptor beta chain sequence. This specimen comes from a study of blood T cell repertoires in COVID-19. Study-level information: The origin of the acute and convalescent COVID-19 samples was the United States, Italy and Spain. Nucleic acid was either cDNA or gDNA, and it came from T cells, B-cell-depleted T cells, or PBMCs.

The CDR3 spans 16 residues. Trimming removed 1 base at V and 4 bases at J, with 18 bases between. Authors' data handling: From reference gene primer amplification, estimates of nucleated cell counts were derived. The data were produced by immunoSEQ multiplex PCR, yet TCRdb's version contains in-frame clones alone and is incomplete. V and J calls plus clone size are reproduced from that table; the DNA served to infer D and trimming. The sample includes over 350,000 clones, roughly 91% of them seen just once. The clonotype originates from a woman aged 30 to 39 with acute or convalescent COVID-19. The chain recombines TRBV5-7 with TRBJ2-7; D is perhaps TRBD1 (6 bases). TRBV5-7 is recorded as an ORF, its role being uncertain. The sample comprised peripheral blood. The CDR3 nucleotides are TGTGCCAGCAGCTTGAGAGCGACAGGAGAGTTTTACGAGCAGTACTTC. This codes for CASSLRATGEFYEQYF.